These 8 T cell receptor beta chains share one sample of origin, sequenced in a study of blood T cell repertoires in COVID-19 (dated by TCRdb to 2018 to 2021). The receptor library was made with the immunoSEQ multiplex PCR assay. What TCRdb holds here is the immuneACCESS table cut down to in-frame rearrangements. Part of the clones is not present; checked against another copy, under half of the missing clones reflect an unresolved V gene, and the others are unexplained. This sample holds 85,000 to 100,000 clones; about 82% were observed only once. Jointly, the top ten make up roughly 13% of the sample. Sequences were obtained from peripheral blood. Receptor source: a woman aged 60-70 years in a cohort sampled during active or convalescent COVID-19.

The CDR3: CASSLSGAPGNTIYF. As DNA, the CDR3 is TGTGCCAGCAGCTTATCAGGGGCGCCTGGAAACACCATATATTTT. The chain uses TRBV7-3 and TRBJ1-3, with D perhaps matching TRBD1 (6 bases). Germline-derived CDR1 and CDR2 are SGHTA and FQGTGA. The V and J ends lost 2 bases and 2 bases respectively, with 10 bases between them. This CDR3 comprises 15 residues.

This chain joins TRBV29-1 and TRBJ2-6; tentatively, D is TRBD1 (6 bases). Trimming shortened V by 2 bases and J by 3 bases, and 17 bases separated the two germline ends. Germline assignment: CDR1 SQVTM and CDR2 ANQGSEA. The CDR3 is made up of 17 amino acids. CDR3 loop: CSVELTGRRFGANVLTF. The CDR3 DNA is TGCAGCGTTGAATTGACAGGCCGACGATTTGGGGCCAACGTCCTGACTTTC.

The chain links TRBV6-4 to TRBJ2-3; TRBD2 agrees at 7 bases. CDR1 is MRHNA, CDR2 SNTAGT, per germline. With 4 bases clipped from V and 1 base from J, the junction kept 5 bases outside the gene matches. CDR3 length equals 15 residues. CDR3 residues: CASSVSGGRTDTQYF. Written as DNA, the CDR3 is TGTGCCAGCAGTGTTTCGGGGGGACGCACAGATACGCAGTATTTT.

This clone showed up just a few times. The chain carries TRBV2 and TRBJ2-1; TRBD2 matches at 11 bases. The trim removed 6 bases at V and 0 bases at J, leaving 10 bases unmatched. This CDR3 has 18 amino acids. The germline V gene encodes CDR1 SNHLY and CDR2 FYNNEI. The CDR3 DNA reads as TGTGCCAGCAGAAAGCCCTCCGGACTAGCGGGCTCCTACAATGAGCAGTTCTTC. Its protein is CASRKPSGLAGSYNEQFF.

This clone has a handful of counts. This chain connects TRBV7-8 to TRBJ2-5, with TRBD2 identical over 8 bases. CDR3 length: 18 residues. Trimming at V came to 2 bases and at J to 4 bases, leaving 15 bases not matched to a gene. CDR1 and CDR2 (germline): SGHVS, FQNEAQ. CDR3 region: CASSLSPAGEHSLETQYF. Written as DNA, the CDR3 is TGTGCCAGCAGCTTATCCCCAGCGGGAGAGCATAGTCTAGAGACCCAGTACTTC.

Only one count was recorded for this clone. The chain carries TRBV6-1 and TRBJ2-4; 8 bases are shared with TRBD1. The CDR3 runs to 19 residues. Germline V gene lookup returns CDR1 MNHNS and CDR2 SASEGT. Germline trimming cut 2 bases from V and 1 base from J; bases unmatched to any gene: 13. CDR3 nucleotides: TGTGCCAGCAGTGAATGGGCAGGGGGCCCTTCACTTGCCAAAAACATTCAGTACTTC. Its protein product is CASSEWAGGPSLAKNIQYF.

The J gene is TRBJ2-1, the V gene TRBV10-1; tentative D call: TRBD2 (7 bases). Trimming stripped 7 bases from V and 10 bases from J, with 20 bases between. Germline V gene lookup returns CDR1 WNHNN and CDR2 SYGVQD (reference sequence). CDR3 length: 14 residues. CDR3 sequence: CASNRGGGSEEQFF. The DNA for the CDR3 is TGCGCCAGCAACCGGGGCGGGGGCTCGGAAGAGCAGTTCTTC.

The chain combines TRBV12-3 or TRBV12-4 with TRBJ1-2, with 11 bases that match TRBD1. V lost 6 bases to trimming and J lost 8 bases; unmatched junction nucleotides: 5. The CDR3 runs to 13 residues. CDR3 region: CASRAGQGGGYTF. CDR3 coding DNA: TGTGCCAGCAGGGCGGGACAGGGGGGAGGCTACACCTTC.